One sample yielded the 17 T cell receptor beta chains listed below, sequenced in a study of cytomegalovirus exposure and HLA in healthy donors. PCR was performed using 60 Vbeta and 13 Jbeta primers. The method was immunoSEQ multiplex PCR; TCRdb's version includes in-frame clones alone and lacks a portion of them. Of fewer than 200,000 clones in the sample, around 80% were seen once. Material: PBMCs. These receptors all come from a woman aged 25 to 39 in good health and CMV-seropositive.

CDR3 loop: CASSLVGEEKLFF. The CDR3 DNA follows: TGTGCCAGCAGCCTGGTGGGAGAGGAAAAACTGTTTTTT. The V gene is TRBV5-4, the J gene TRBJ1-4; D not resolved. CDR1 is SGHNT and CDR2 is YYREEE in the germline V gene (reference sequence). This CDR3 contains 13 residues. V dropped 4 bases and J dropped 8 bases, with 12 bases sitting between them.

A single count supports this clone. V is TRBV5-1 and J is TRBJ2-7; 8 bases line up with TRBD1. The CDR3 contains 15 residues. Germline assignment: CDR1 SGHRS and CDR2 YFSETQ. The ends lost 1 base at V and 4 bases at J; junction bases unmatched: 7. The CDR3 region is CASSLSRQGPYEQYF. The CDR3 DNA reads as TGCGCCAGCAGCTTGTCGAGACAGGGGCCTTACGAGCAGTACTTC.

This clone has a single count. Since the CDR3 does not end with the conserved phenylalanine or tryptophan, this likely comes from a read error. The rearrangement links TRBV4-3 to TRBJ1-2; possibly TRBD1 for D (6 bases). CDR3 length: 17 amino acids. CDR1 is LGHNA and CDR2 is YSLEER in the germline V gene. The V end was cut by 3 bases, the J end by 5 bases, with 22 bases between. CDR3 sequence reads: CASSQDDTLRGGYGYTL. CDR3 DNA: TGCGCCAGCAGCCAGGATGATACGCTCAGGGGCGGGTATGGCTACACCCTC.

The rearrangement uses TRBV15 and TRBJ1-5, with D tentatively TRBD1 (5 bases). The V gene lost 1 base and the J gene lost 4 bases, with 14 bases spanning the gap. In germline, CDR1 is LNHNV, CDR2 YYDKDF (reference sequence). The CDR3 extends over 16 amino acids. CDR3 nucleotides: TGTGCCACCAGCAGAGCCAAGGCCAGGGAAAATCAGCCCCAGCATTTT. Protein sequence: CATSRAKARENQPQHF.

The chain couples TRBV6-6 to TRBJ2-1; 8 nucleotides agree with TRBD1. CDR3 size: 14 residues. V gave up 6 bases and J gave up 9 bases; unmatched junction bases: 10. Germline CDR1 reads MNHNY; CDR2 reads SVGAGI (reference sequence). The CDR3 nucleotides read TGTGCCAGCAGGCCCCGAGGACAGGGCTCTGAGCAGTTCTTC. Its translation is CASRPRGQGSEQFF.

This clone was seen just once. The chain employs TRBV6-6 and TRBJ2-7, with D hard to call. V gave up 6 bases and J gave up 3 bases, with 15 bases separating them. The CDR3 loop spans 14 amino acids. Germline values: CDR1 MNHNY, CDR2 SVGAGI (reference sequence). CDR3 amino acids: CASSYLSLSYEQYF. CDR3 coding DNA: TGTGCCAGCAGCTACCTGAGCCTGAGCTACGAGCAGTACTTC.

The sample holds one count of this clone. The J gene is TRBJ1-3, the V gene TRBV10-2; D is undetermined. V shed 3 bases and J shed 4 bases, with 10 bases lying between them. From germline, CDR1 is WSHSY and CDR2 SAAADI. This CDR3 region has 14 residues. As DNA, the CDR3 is TGCGCCAGCAGTGACAACTTCTCCGGAAACACCATATATTTT. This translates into CASSDNFSGNTIYF.

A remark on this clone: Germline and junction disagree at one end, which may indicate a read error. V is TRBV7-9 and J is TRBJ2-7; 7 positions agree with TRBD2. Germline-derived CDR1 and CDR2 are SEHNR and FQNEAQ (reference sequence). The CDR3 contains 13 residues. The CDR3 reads CSSSLLGLYEQYF. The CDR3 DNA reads TGTTCCAGCAGCTTACTGGGACTATACGAGCAGTACTTC.

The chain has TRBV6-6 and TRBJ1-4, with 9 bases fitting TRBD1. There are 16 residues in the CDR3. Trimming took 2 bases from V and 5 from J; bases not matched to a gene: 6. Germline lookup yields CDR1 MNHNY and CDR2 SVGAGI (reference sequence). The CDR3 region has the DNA TGTGCCAGCAGTTACAAGTTGGGACAGGGAAATGAAAAACTGTTTTTT. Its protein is CASSYKLGQGNEKLFF.

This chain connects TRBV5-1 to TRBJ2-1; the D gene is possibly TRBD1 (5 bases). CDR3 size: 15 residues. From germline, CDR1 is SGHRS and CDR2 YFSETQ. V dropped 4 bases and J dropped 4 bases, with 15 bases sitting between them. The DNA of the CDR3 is TGCGCCAGCAGCACTTTAACGAGGACATACAATGAGCAGTTCTTC. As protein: CASSTLTRTYNEQFF.

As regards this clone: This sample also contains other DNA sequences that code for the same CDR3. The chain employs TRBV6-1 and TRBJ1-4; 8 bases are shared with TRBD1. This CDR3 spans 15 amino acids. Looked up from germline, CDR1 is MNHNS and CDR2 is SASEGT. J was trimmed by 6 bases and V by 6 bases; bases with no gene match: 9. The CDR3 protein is CASSAFRGRHEKLFF. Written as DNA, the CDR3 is TGTGCCAGCAGCGCGTTCAGGGGGCGGCATGAAAAACTGTTTTTT.

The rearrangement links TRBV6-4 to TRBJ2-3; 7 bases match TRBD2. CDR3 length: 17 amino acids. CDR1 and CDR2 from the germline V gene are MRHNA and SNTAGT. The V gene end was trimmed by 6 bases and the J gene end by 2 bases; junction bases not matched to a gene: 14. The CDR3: CASRNLDGGEATDTQYF. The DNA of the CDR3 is TGTGCCAGCAGGAACCTCGATGGGGGGGAGGCCACAGATACGCAGTATTTT.

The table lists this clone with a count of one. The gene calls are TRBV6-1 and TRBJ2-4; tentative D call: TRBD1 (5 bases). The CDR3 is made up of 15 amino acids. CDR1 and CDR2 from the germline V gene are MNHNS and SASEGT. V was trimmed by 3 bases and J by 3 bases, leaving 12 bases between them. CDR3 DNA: TGTGCCAGCAGTGATGGCAGGGTGGACAAAAACATTCAGTACTTC. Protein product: CASSDGRVDKNIQYF.

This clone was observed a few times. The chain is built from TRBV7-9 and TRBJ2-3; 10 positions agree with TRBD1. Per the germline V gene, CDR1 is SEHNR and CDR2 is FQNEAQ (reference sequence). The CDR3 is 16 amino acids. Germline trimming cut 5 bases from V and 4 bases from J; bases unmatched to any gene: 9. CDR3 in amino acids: CASSPRDRGFPDTQYF. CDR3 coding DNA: TGTGCCAGCAGCCCCCGGGACAGGGGTTTCCCAGATACGCAGTATTTT. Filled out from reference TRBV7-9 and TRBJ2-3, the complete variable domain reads DTGVSQNPRHKITKRGQNVTFRCDPISEHNRLYWYRQTLGQGPEFLTYFQNEAQLEKSRLLSDRFSAERPKGSFSTLEIQRTEQGDSAMYLCASSPRDRGFPDTQYFGPGTRLTVL.

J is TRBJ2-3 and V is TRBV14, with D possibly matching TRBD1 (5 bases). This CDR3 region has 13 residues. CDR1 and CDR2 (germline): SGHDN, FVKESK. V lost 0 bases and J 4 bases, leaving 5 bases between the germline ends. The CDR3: CASSQEGADTQYF. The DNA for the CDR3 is TGTGCCAGCAGCCAAGAAGGGGCAGATACGCAGTATTTT. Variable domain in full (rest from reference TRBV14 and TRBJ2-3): EAGVTQFPSHSVIEKGQTVTLRCDPISGHDNLYWYRRVMGKEIKFLLHFVKESKQDESGMPNNRFLAERTGGTYSTLKVQPAELEDSGVYFCASSQEGADTQYFGPGTRLTVL.

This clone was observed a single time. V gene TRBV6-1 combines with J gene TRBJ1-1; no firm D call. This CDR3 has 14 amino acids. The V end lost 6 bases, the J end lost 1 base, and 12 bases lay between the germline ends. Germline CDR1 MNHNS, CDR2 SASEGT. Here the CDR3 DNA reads TGTGCCAGCAGAGTAAGGCGGGAGAACACTGAAGCTTTCTTT. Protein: CASRVRRENTEAFF.

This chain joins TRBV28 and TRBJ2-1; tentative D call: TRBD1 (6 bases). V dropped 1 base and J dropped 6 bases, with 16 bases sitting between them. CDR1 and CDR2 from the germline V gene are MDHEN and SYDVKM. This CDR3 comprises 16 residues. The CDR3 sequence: CASSLFGTQGGNEQFF. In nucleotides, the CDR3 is TGTGCCAGCAGTTTATTCGGGACACAAGGAGGCAATGAGCAGTTCTTC.